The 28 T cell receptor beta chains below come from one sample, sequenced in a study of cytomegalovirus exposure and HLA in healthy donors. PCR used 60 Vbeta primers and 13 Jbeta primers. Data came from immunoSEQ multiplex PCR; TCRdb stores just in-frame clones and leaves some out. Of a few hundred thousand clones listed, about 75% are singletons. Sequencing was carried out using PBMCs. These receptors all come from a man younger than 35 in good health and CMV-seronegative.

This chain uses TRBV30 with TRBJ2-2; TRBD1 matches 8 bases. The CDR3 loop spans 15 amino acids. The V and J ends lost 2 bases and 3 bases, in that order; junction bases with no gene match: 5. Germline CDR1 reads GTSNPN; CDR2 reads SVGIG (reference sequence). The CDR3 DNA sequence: TGTGCCTGGAGTCCCGCGGACAGGGACACCGGGGAGCTGTTTTTT. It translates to CAWSPADRDTGELFF.

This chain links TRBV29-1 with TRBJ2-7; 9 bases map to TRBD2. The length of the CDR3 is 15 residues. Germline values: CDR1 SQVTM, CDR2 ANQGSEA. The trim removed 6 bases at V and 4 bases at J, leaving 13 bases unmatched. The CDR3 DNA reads TGCAGCGTGATCTACCCTAGCGGGACGAAGTACGAGCAGTACTTC. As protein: CSVIYPSGTKYEQYF.

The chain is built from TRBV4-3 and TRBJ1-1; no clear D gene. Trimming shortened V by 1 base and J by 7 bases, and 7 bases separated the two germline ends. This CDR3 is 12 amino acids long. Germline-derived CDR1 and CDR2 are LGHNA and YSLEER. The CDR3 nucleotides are TGCGCCAGCAGCCAAGGGGCTGATGAAGCTTTCTTT. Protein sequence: CASSQGADEAFF.

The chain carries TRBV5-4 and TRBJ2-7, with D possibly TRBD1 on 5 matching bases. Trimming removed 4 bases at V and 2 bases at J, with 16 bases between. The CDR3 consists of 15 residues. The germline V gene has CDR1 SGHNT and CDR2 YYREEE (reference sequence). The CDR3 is CASSDGEVGAYEQYF. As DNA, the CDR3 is TGTGCCAGCAGCGATGGAGAGGTAGGGGCCTACGAGCAGTACTTC.

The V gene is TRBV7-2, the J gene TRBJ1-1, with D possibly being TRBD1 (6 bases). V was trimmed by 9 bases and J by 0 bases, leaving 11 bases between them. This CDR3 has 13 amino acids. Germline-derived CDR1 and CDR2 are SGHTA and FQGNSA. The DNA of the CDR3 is TGTGCCAGTCCCAGGGGCTTGAACACTGAAGCTTTCTTT. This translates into CASPRGLNTEAFF.

CDR3 DNA sequence: TGCGCCAGCAGCCAAGATAGTTGTTGGGAGTCAACTAATGAAAAACTGTTTTTT. Encoded protein: CASSQDSCWESTNEKLFF. The chain joins TRBV4-3 to TRBJ1-4; D is unclear. The V gene lost 0 bases and the J gene lost 0 bases, with 14 bases spanning the gap. Germline V gene lookup returns CDR1 LGHNA and CDR2 YSLEER. The CDR3 sequence is 18 residues long.

The DNA for the CDR3 is TGTGCCAGCAGTGAAGGAGCGGGAGTGAGTGAAAAACTGTTTTTT. Protein: CASSEGAGVSEKLFF. J is TRBJ1-4 and V is TRBV2, with D hard to call. The germline CDR1 and CDR2 sequences are SNHLY and FYNNEI. The germline V and J ends were trimmed by 1 base and 7 bases, with 13 bases remaining between them. This CDR3 spans 15 amino acids.

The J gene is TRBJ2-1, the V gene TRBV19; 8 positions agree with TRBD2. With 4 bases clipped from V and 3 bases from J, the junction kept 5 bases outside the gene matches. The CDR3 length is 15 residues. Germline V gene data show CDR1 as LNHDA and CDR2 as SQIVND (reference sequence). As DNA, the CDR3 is TGTGCCAGTAGTAGAAAGGCGGGGGGCTACAATGAGCAGTTCTTC. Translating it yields CASSRKAGGYNEQFF.

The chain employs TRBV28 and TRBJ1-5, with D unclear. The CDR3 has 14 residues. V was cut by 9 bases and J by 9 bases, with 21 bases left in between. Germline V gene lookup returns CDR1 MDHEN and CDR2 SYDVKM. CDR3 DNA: TGTGCCAGTTCAACCGGGATAAGGAATTGGCCCCAGCATTTT. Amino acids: CASSTGIRNWPQHF.

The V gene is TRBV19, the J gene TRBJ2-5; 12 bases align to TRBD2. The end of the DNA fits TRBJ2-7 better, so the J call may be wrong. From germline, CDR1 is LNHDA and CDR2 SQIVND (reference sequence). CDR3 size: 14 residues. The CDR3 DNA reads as TGTGCCAGTAGTGCACTAGCGGGAGGCTACGAGCAGTACTTC. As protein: CASSALAGGYEQYF.

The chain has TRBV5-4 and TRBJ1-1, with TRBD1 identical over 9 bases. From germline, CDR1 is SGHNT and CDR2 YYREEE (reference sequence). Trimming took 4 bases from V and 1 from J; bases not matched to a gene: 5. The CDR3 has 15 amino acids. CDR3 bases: TGTGCCAGCAGCCGCCGGGACAGGGCGAACACTGAAGCTTTCTTT. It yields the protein CASSRRDRANTEAFF.

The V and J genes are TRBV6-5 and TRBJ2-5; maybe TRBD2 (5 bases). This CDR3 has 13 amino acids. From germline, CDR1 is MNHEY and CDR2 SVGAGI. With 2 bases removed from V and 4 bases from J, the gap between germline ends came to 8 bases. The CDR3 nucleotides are TGTGCCAGCAGTTACGAGGGCGTAGAGACCCAGTACTTC. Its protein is CASSYEGVETQYF.

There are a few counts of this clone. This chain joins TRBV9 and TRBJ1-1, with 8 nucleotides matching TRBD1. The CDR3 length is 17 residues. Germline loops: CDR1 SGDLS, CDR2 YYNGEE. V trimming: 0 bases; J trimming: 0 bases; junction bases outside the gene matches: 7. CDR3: CASSVDPTGGVNTEAFF. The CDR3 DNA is TGTGCCAGCAGCGTAGATCCCACAGGGGGGGTGAACACTGAAGCTTTCTTT.

The CDR3 coding sequence is TGTGCCCGGGAGGGACGGTCGACTGAAGCTTTCTTT. Amino acids: CAREGRSTEAFF. The chain carries TRBV11-2 and TRBJ1-1; the D gene is possibly TRBD1 (5 bases). Trimming shortened V by 11 bases and J by 5 bases, and 15 bases separated the two germline ends. Germline V gene data show CDR1 as SGHAT and CDR2 as FQNNGV. The CDR3 is made up of 12 amino acids.

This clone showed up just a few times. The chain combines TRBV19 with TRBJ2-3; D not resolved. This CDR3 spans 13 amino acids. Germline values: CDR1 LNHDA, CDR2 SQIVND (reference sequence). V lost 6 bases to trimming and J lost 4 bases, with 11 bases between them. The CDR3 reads CASRPEDSDTQYF. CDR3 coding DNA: TGTGCCAGTAGGCCCGAAGACTCAGATACGCAGTATTTT.

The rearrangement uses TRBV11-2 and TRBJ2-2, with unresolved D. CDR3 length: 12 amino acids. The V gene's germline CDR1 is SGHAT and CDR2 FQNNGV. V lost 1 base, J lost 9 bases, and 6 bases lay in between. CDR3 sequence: CASSLARRELFF. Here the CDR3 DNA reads TGTGCCAGCAGCTTAGCCCGTCGGGAGCTGTTTTTT.

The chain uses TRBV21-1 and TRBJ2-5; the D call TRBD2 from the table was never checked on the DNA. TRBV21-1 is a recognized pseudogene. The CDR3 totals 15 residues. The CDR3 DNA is TGTGCCAGCAGCAATAGGTTGAGGTACCAAGAGACCCAGTACTTC. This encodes CASSNRLRYQETQYF.

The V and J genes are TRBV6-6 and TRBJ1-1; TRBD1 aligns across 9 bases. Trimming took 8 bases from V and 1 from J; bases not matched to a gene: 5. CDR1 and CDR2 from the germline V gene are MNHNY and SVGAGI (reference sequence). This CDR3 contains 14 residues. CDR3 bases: TGTGCCAGCCTCACAGGGGGCACGAACACTGAAGCTTTCTTT. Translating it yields CASLTGGTNTEAFF.

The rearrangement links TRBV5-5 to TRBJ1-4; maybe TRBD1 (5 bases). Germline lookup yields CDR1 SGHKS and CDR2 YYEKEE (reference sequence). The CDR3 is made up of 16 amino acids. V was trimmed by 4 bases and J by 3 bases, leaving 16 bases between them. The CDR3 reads CASSKIQGSPNEKLFF. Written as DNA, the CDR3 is TGTGCCAGCAGCAAGATCCAGGGAAGTCCTAATGAAAAACTGTTTTTT.

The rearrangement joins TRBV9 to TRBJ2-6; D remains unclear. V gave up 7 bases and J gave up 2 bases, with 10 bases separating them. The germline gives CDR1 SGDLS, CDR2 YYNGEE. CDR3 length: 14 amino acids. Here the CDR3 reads CASSGSAGANVLTF. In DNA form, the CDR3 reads TGTGCCAGCTCAGGTTCGGCTGGGGCCAACGTCCTGACTTTC.

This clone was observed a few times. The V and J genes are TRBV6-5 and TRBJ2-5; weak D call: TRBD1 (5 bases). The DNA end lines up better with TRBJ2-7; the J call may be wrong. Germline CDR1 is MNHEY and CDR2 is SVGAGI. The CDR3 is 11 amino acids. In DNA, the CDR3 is TGTGCCAGCAGTTCCAGGGCCGAGCAGTACTTC. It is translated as CASSSRAEQYF.

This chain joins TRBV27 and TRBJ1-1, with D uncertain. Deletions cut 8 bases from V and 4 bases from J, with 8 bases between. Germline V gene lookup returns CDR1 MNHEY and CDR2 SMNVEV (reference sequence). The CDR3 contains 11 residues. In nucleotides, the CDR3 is TGTGCCAGCTCGCCGGGCACTGAAGCTTTCTTT. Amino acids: CASSPGTEAFF.

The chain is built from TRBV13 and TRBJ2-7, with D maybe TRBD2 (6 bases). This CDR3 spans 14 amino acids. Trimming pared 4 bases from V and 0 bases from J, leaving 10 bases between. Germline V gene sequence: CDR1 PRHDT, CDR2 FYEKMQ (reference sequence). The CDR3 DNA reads TGTGCCAGCAGCTCAACCGGGAGCTCCTACGAGCAGTACTTC. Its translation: CASSSTGSSYEQYF.

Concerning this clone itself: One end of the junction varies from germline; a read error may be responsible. DNA for the CDR3: TGTGCCAGCAGTTTACAGGGGCAAGGGGGGGATTTT. Protein: CASSLQGQGGDF. The chain is built from TRBV28 and TRBJ1-5, with D possibly being TRBD1 (6 bases). Germline CDR1 reads MDHEN; CDR2 reads SYDVKM. The CDR3 is 12 amino acids.

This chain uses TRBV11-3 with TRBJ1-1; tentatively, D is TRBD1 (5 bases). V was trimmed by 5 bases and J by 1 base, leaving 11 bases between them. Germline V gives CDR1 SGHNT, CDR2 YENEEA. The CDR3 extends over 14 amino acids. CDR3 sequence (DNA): TGTGCCAGCAGCCTATCAGGGCAGAACACTGAAGCTTTCTTT. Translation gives CASSLSGQNTEAFF.

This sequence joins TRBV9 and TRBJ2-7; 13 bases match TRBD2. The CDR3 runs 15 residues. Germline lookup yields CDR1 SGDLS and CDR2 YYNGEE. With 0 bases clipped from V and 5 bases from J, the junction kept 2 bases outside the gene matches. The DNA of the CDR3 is TGTGCCAGCAGCGTAGGACTAGCGGGAGGAGACGAGCAGTACTTC. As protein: CASSVGLAGGDEQYF. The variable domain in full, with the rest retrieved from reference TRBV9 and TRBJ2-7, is DSGVTQTPKHLITATGQRVTLRCSPRSGDLSVYWYQQSLDQGLQFLIQYYNGEERAKGNILERFSAQQFPDLHSELNLSSLELGDSALYFCASSVGLAGGDEQYFGPGTRLTVT.

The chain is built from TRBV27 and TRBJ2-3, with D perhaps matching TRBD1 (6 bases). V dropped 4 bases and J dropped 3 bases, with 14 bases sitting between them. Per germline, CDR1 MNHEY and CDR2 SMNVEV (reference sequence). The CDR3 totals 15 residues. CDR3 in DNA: TGTGCCAGCAGTTCTACAGGGTTTGAAACAGATACGCAGTATTTT. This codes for CASSSTGFETDTQYF.

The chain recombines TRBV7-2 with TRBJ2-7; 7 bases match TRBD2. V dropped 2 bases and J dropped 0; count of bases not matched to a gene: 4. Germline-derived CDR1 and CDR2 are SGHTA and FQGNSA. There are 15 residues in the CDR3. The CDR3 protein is CASSLMGGGSYEQYF. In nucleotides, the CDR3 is TGTGCCAGCAGCTTAATGGGCGGGGGCTCCTACGAGCAGTACTTC. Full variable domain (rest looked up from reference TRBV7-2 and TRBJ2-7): GAGVSQSPSNKVTEKGKDVELRCDPISGHTALYWYRQSLGQGLEFLIYFQGNSAPDKSGLPSDRFSAERTGGSVSTLTIQRTQQEDSAVYLCASSLMGGGSYEQYFGPGTRLTVT.